These 24 T cell receptor beta chains share one sample of origin, sequenced in a study of T cells expressing NK-cell markers. Using the 5' RACE reads, TCRdb records one entry per CDR3 protein without DNA. This sample contains approximately 170,000 distinct CDR3 sequences. Sequencing was performed on blood T cells: a sorted CD56 or NKG2C T cell subset, CD4+ or CD8+ T cells, or bulk PBMC T cells (not recorded which). The source is a man between 18 and 69 years old in good health.

The J gene is TRBJ2-6, the V gene TRBV7-8. Germline CDR1 is SGHVS and CDR2 is FQNEAQ. This CDR3 contains 16 residues. The CDR3 is CASSLAKFSGANVLTF. The full variable domain, rest sourced from reference TRBV7-8 and TRBJ2-6, is GAGVSQSPRYKVAKRGQDVALRCDPISGHVSLFWYQQALGQGPEFLTYFQNEAQLDKSGLPSDRFFAERPEGSVSTLKIQRTQQEDSAVYLCASSLAKFSGANVLTFGAGSRLTVL.

The chain couples TRBV3-1 to TRBJ2-7; as DNA is missing, the TRBD2 call by TCRdb cannot be tested. This CDR3 contains 16 residues. Looked up from germline, CDR1 is LGHDT and CDR2 is YNNKEL (reference sequence). The CDR3 spells CASSQEFHRPGAEQYF.

This rearrangement joins TRBV5-5 to TRBJ1-2; TCRdb indicates TRBD1, and absent DNA this call remains unverified. This CDR3 contains 15 residues. Germline-derived CDR1 and CDR2 are SGHKS and YYEKEE (reference sequence). CDR3 sequence: CASSSKRQGNYGYTF. The full variable domain, with the rest looked up from reference TRBV5-5 and TRBJ1-2, is DAGVTQSPTHLIKTRGQQVTLRCSPISGHKSVSWYQQVLGQGPQFIFQYYEKEERGRGNFPDRFSARQFPNYSSELNVNALLLGDSALYLCASSSKRQGNYGYTFGSGTRLTVV.

This chain links TRBV3-1 with TRBJ2-2; TCRdb proposes TRBD2, but this gene call is untestable without DNA. CDR1 LGHDT and CDR2 YNNKEL come from the germline V gene (reference sequence). There are 16 residues in the CDR3. The CDR3 region is CASSQGASGYTGELFF.

The chain combines TRBV10-3 with TRBJ2-7; lacking DNA, the TRBD1 call made by TCRdb goes unchecked. CDR1 and CDR2 (germline): ENHRY, SYGVKD. The CDR3 runs to 13 residues. CDR3 amino acids: CAISKGQEYEQYF.

The rearrangement links TRBV29-1 to TRBJ1-4; the TCRdb call, TRBD1, lacks DNA for checking. Germline assignment: CDR1 SQVTM and CDR2 ANQGSEA. This CDR3 is built from 18 residues. The chain's CDR3 is CSVEMGAGGAATNEKLFF.

The rearrangement uses TRBV7-9 and TRBJ2-5; TCRdb's D call of TRBD1 is untestable without DNA. The CDR3 sequence is 14 residues long. Germline CDR1 and CDR2: SEHNR and FQNEAQ (reference sequence). CDR3 sequence reads: CASSLNRAPEAQYF.

The chain combines TRBV5-5 with TRBJ2-3. The germline gives CDR1 SGHKS, CDR2 YYEKEE (reference sequence). The CDR3 runs to 14 residues. This CDR3 reads CASSKDHSTDTQYF.

The chain combines TRBV3-1 with TRBJ2-3; TCRdb indicates TRBD2, and absent DNA this call remains unverified. In germline, CDR1 is LGHDT, CDR2 YNNKEL (reference sequence). This CDR3 is 18 amino acids long. This CDR3 is CASSPTAGAGGRADTQYF.

This chain joins TRBV27 and TRBJ2-1; checking the TCRdb D call of TRBD1 is not possible without DNA. In germline, CDR1 is MNHEY, CDR2 SMNVEV (reference sequence). The CDR3 covers 14 residues. The CDR3 region is CASSLWTGGNEQFF.

V and J are TRBV12-5 and TRBJ2-7. Germline assignment: CDR1 LGHNT and CDR2 FRNRAP. This CDR3 has 13 residues. The CDR3 spells CASGQGGPYEQYF.

The chain's CDR3 is CASKEPGNYEQYF. This chain uses TRBV19 with TRBJ2-7; TCRdb names TRBD1, which stays unverified in the absence of DNA. The CDR3 runs 13 residues. Germline values: CDR1 LNHDA, CDR2 SQIVND (reference sequence).

The J gene is TRBJ2-1, the V gene TRBV5-1. The CDR3 runs 14 residues. Germline lookup yields CDR1 SGHRS and CDR2 YFSETQ. This CDR3 is CASSLLNLDNEQFF.

This rearrangement joins TRBV14 to TRBJ2-5; the D gene TCRdb calls, TRBD1, cannot be checked with no DNA. The CDR3 is 14 amino acids. Per the germline V gene, CDR1 is SGHDN and CDR2 is FVKESK. CDR3 amino acids: CASSQANLRGAQYF.

The V and J genes are TRBV7-9 and TRBJ2-2. The CDR3 runs to 17 residues. The germline V gene encodes CDR1 SEHNR and CDR2 FQNEAQ (reference sequence). The CDR3 sequence is CASSLVGSKVSTGELFF. Combining the CDR3 with reference TRBV7-9 and TRBJ2-2 gives the whole variable domain DTGVSQNPRHKITKRGQNVTFRCDPISEHNRLYWYRQTLGQGPEFLTYFQNEAQLEKSRLLSDRFSAERPKGSFSTLEIQRTEQGDSAMYLCASSLVGSKVSTGELFFGEGSRLTVL.

The chain combines TRBV12-3 or TRBV12-4 with TRBJ2-5; without DNA, the TCRdb call of TRBD2 cannot be checked. The CDR3 totals 16 residues. CDR3 region: CASTLGGGTFQETQYF.

The V gene is TRBV21-1, the J gene TRBJ2-4; TCRdb's D call of TRBD1 is untestable without DNA. TRBV21-1 constitutes a pseudogene. The CDR3 totals 15 residues. CDR3 in amino acids: CASSKVGGSKNIQYF.

The chain has TRBV7-9 and TRBJ2-3. Germline V gene sequence: CDR1 SEHNR, CDR2 FQNEAQ (reference sequence). This CDR3 spans 15 amino acids. The CDR3 here is CASSLLRSSTDTQYF.

The rearrangement links TRBV7-9 to TRBJ2-5; TCRdb lists TRBD1, though no DNA is available to test this call. The length of the CDR3 is 14 residues. The germline CDR1 and CDR2 sequences are SEHNR and FQNEAQ (reference sequence). CDR3 in amino acids: CASSPKDHRETQYF. Complete variable domain (other parts from reference TRBV7-9 and TRBJ2-5): DTGVSQNPRHKITKRGQNVTFRCDPISEHNRLYWYRQTLGQGPEFLTYFQNEAQLEKSRLLSDRFSAERPKGSFSTLEIQRTEQGDSAMYLCASSPKDHRETQYFGPGTRLLVL.

The chain combines TRBV28 with TRBJ1-6. The CDR3 loop spans 16 amino acids. Germline lookup yields CDR1 MDHEN and CDR2 SYDVKM. The CDR3 sequence: CASSPTGNPYNSPLHF.

The J gene is TRBJ2-5, the V gene TRBV11-2; TCRdb gives TRBD1 as the D gene, but with no DNA this cannot be confirmed. CDR3 size: 16 residues. The germline V gene encodes CDR1 SGHAT and CDR2 FQNNGV. CDR3 protein: CASSLTGVQTGETQYF.

The chain has TRBV5-6 and TRBJ1-1; TCRdb designates TRBD1, a call that cannot be tested without DNA. The CDR3 contains 14 residues. CDR1 SGHDT and CDR2 YYEEEE come from the germline V gene. This chain's CDR3 is CASSSGQGSTEAFF.

The chain combines TRBV6-2 or TRBV6-3 with TRBJ2-7; lacking DNA, the TRBD1 call made by TCRdb goes unchecked. The CDR3 runs 13 residues. CDR1 MNHEY and CDR2 SVGEGT come from the germline V gene. The CDR3 spells CASSQTGMYEQYF.

The chain combines TRBV4-2 with TRBJ1-5. The germline V gene encodes CDR1 LGHNA and CDR2 YNFKEQ. This CDR3 has 12 amino acids. This CDR3 is CASSQDLGPQHF.